One sample yielded the 28 T cell receptor beta chains listed below, sequenced in a study of cytomegalovirus exposure and HLA in healthy donors. Primers: 60 Vbeta forward and 13 Jbeta reverse. TCRdb's copy holds only in-frame clones and misses some; the assay was immunoSEQ multiplex PCR. The table lists 150,000 to 200,000 clones, roughly 13% of them singletons. The sequenced sample was PBMCs. These receptors all stem from a man aged 50 to 60 in good health and CMV-seropositive.

This clone was detected a few times. The rearrangement links TRBV25-1 to TRBJ1-6; tentatively, D is TRBD1 (5 bases). CDR1 and CDR2 from the germline V gene are MGHDK and SYGVNS. This CDR3 spans 13 amino acids. Trimming took off 4 bases at V and 11 bases at J, with 12 bases between the two ends. CDR3 sequence reads: CASSGRGEAPLHF. CDR3 coding DNA: TGTGCCAGCAGTGGTAGGGGCGAAGCACCCCTCCACTTT. Using reference TRBV25-1 and TRBJ1-6 for the parts outside the CDR3, the full variable domain is EADIYQTPRYLVIGTGKKITLECSQTMGHDKMYWYQQDPGMELHLIHYSYGVNSTEKGDLSSESTVSRIRTEHFPLTLESARPSHTSQYLCASSGRGEAPLHFGNGTRLTVT.

The V and J genes are TRBV2 and TRBJ2-5, with D perhaps matching TRBD1 (5 bases). The V and J ends lost 6 bases and 4 bases respectively, with 9 bases between them. The CDR3 contains 12 residues. Per germline, CDR1 SNHLY and CDR2 FYNNEI. The CDR3 is CASSRTLETQYF. The CDR3 DNA is TGTGCCAGCAGCCGGACACTAGAGACCCAGTACTTC.

The V gene is TRBV18, the J gene TRBJ1-2; 9 bases match TRBD1. CDR1 and CDR2 from the germline V gene are KGHSH and LQKENI. The CDR3 has 13 amino acids. Trimming took 6 bases from V and 6 from J; bases not matched to a gene: 5. Here the CDR3 reads CASSPNRGHGYTF. CDR3 coding DNA: TGTGCCAGCTCGCCAAACAGGGGGCATGGCTACACCTTC.

This clone was observed a handful of times. This chain connects TRBV4-1 to TRBJ2-3; D unclear. Germline values: CDR1 MGHRA, CDR2 YSYEKL. V lost 4 bases, J lost 7 bases, and 12 bases lay in between. The CDR3 runs 13 residues. In DNA form, the CDR3 reads TGCGCCAGCAGCCTCAATGGAGTGAATACGCAGTATTTT. This codes for CASSLNGVNTQYF.

The chain joins TRBV18 to TRBJ1-2, with no clear D. The CDR3 loop spans 14 amino acids. Trimming shortened V by 0 bases and J by 4 bases, and 9 bases separated the two germline ends. Germline V CDR1 and CDR2: KGHSH, LQKENI. CDR3 in DNA: TGTGCCAGCTCACCACCCACCCCGGGCTATGGCTACACCTTC. Translation: CASSPPTPGYGYTF.

The chain links TRBV4-3 to TRBJ1-1, with D uncertain. There are 11 residues in the CDR3. Trimming removed 6 bases at V and 8 bases at J, with 10 bases between. Germline CDR1 LGHNA, CDR2 YSLEER. CDR3 sequence: CASRNTEEAFF. CDR3 coding DNA: TGCGCCAGCAGGAACACAGAAGAAGCTTTCTTT.

The chain carries TRBV5-4 and TRBJ2-3, with 13 bases fitting TRBD2. Trimming cost V 4 bases and J 0 bases; bases outside gene matches: 8. The CDR3 sequence is 18 residues long. CDR1 is SGHNT, CDR2 YYREEE, per germline (reference sequence). CDR3 nucleotides: TGTGCCAGCAGCCCCCGACTAGCGGGGGGCCGGAGCACAGATACGCAGTATTTT. Amino acids: CASSPRLAGGRSTDTQYF. The full variable domain, with the rest looked up from reference TRBV5-4 and TRBJ2-3, is ETGVTQSPTHLIKTRGQQVTLRCSSQSGHNTVSWYQQALGQGPQFIFQYYREEENGRGNFPPRFSGLQFPNYSSELNVNALELDDSALYLCASSPRLAGGRSTDTQYFGPGTRLTVL.

The chain is built from TRBV11-3 and TRBJ1-2; no definite D call. V lost 4 bases to trimming and J lost 8 bases, with 11 bases between them. This CDR3 has 12 residues. CDR1 SGHNT and CDR2 YENEEA come from the germline V gene. Written as DNA, the CDR3 is TGTGCCAGCAGCTCCCCGATCGGGGGCTACACCTTC. Translation gives CASSSPIGGYTF. The full variable domain, completed using reference TRBV11-3 and TRBJ1-2, is EAGVVQSPRYKIIEKKQPVAFWCNPISGHNTLYWYLQNLGQGPELLIRYENEEAVDDSQLPKDRFSAERLKGVDSTLKIQPAELGDSAVYLCASSSPIGGYTFGSGTRLTVV.

This clone has more than one count but fewer than ten. The CDR3 DNA reads as TGTGCCAGCAGCGGCGGACAGGGCATAGCCAAAAACATTCAGTACTTC. Its translation is CASSGGQGIAKNIQYF. The chain is built from TRBV9 and TRBJ2-4; TRBD1 aligns across 8 bases. The CDR3 length is 16 residues. V dropped 3 bases and J dropped 0; count of bases not matched to a gene: 5. Germline loops: CDR1 SGDLS, CDR2 YYNGEE.

The chain links TRBV7-2 to TRBJ2-7; 7 bases agree with TRBD1. Losses at the gene ends were 5 bases for V and 1 base for J; bases not matched to a gene: 5. Germline values: CDR1 SGHTA, CDR2 FQGNSA. The CDR3 covers 14 residues. The CDR3 is CASSRPQGSYEQYF. The CDR3, as DNA: TGTGCCAGCAGCCGTCCACAGGGGTCCTACGAGCAGTACTTC.

This clone has more than one count but fewer than ten. The genes are TRBV5-4 and TRBJ2-2; TRBD2 matches at 8 bases. CDR1 is SGHNT, CDR2 YYREEE, per germline (reference sequence). V was pared by 3 bases and J by 0 bases, with 10 bases of the junction left unmatched. CDR3 size: 18 residues. The CDR3 loop reads CASSSGAGGLSNTGELFF. CDR3 nucleotides: TGTGCCAGCAGCTCGGGGGCGGGGGGCTTGTCGAACACCGGGGAGCTGTTTTTT.

The sample holds a few counts of this clone. The chain combines TRBV6-6 with TRBJ2-7, with D perhaps matching TRBD2 (6 bases). This CDR3 comprises 12 residues. Germline CDR1 MNHNY, CDR2 SVGAGI (reference sequence). V was cut by 8 bases and J by 3 bases, with 11 bases left in between. This CDR3 reads CASGDSNYEQYV. For the CDR3, the DNA is TGTGCCAGCGGGGACTCCAACTACGAGCAGTACGTC.

This clone came up a few times. The chain couples TRBV10-3 to TRBJ2-7, with 9 bases lining up with TRBD1. With V trimmed by 2 bases and J by 5 bases, 7 bases remained unmatched. CDR1 ENHRY and CDR2 SYGVKD come from the germline V gene. CDR3 size: 15 residues. CDR3 DNA sequence: TGTGCCATCAGTGAGGGGACAGGGACGATCGACGAGCAGTACTTC. It codes for CAISEGTGTIDEQYF.

The V and J genes are TRBV28 and TRBJ1-2; 9 nucleotides align to TRBD1. With V trimmed by 8 bases and J by 0 bases, 4 bases remained unmatched. Per germline, CDR1 MDHEN and CDR2 SYDVKM. The CDR3 is 14 residues long. The CDR3 loop reads CASGRTGANYGYTF. DNA for the CDR3: TGTGCCAGCGGACGGACAGGGGCTAACTATGGCTACACCTTC.

V is TRBV18 and J is TRBJ2-3; TRBD1 agrees at 7 bases. V was clipped by 3 bases and J by 4 bases; unmatched bases: 13. The CDR3 has 17 residues. Germline assignment: CDR1 KGHSH and CDR2 LQKENI. The chain's CDR3 is CASSPLSGTVFPDTQYF. CDR3 nucleotide sequence: TGTGCCAGCTCACCCTTATCCGGGACAGTCTTTCCAGATACGCAGTATTTT.

The CDR3 spells CASSSIQGVTGDTQYF. The CDR3 DNA is TGTGCCAGCAGCTCTATACAGGGGGTAACGGGGGATACGCAGTATTTT. V usage is TRBV7-2 and J usage is TRBJ2-3, with 8 bases fitting TRBD1. This CDR3 region has 16 residues. With 4 bases clipped from V and 6 bases from J, the junction kept 12 bases outside the gene matches. The germline V gene has CDR1 SGHTA and CDR2 FQGNSA. Complete variable domain (other parts from reference TRBV7-2 and TRBJ2-3): GAGVSQSPSNKVTEKGKDVELRCDPISGHTALYWYRQSLGQGLEFLIYFQGNSAPDKSGLPSDRFSAERTGGSVSTLTIQRTQQEDSAVYLCASSSIQGVTGDTQYFGPGTRLTVL.

The V and J genes are TRBV6-5 and TRBJ1-2; no clear D gene. Germline-derived CDR1 and CDR2 are MNHEY and SVGAGI. This CDR3 has 13 residues. Trimming stripped 5 bases from V and 5 bases from J, with 12 bases between. In DNA, the CDR3 is TGTGCCAGCAGTGAGAAGTGGAGGTATGGCTACACCTTC. As protein: CASSEKWRYGYTF.

This clone was seen a handful of times. This sequence joins TRBV5-1 and TRBJ2-5; the D gene is possibly TRBD1 (6 bases). The DNA matches TRBJ2-7 better at its end, which makes the J call doubtful. Germline V gene data show CDR1 as SGHRS and CDR2 as YFSETQ. CDR3 length equals 16 residues. The DNA for the CDR3 is TGCGCCAGCAGCTTGGCGGTTGGGCAGGGGATTTACGAGCAGTACTTC. Amino acids: CASSLAVGQGIYEQYF.

This clone was detected a few times. This sequence joins TRBV2 and TRBJ1-1; 8 bases are shared with TRBD1. The CDR3 consists of 15 residues. V was clipped by 6 bases and J by 5 bases; unmatched bases: 11. The V gene's germline CDR1 is SNHLY and CDR2 FYNNEI. The CDR3 reads CASRPLPGQATEAFF. The CDR3 bases are TGTGCCAGCAGGCCCTTACCGGGACAGGCAACTGAAGCTTTCTTT.

This clone was seen a handful of times. The V gene is TRBV9, the J gene TRBJ2-1; 7 bases map to TRBD2. Per germline, CDR1 SGDLS and CDR2 YYNGEE. The CDR3 contains 14 residues. The trim removed 4 bases at V and 9 bases at J, leaving 10 bases unmatched. In DNA, the CDR3 is TGTGCCAGCAGCTTCCAGAGCGGGGAGGGTGAGCAGTTCTTC. Translating it yields CASSFQSGEGEQFF. The whole variable domain, filled in from reference TRBV9 and TRBJ2-1, reads DSGVTQTPKHLITATGQRVTLRCSPRSGDLSVYWYQQSLDQGLQFLIQYYNGEERAKGNILERFSAQQFPDLHSELNLSSLELGDSALYFCASSFQSGEGEQFFGPGTRLTVL.

This clone appeared a few times. The J gene is TRBJ1-4, the V gene TRBV27; D is perhaps TRBD1 (5 bases). The V end was cut by 0 bases, the J end by 8 bases, with 16 bases between. This CDR3 spans 16 amino acids. Germline V CDR1 and CDR2: MNHEY, SMNVEV (reference sequence). The CDR3 region has the DNA TGTGCCAGCAGTTTATCGAGGAGGGACCCTGGGGAAAAACTGTTTTTT. It yields the protein CASSLSRRDPGEKLFF.

The V call is TRBV10-1, the J call TRBJ2-1, with 10 nucleotides matching TRBD1. This CDR3 has 16 amino acids. Germline trimming cut 4 bases from V and 4 bases from J; bases unmatched to any gene: 7. The germline gives CDR1 WNHNN, CDR2 SYGVQD (reference sequence). CDR3 sequence (DNA): TGCGCCAGCAGTGTCCGGACAGGGGGTTGTTACAATGAGCAGTTCTTC. Protein product: CASSVRTGGCYNEQFF.

V usage is TRBV9 and J usage is TRBJ1-5; maybe TRBD1 (5 bases). The CDR3 runs 14 residues. Looked up from germline, CDR1 is SGDLS and CDR2 is YYNGEE. V lost 4 bases to trimming and J lost 5 bases, with 13 bases between them. CDR3 region: CASSLAGGYQPQHF. The CDR3 nucleotides are TGTGCCAGCAGCCTTGCCGGGGGGTATCAGCCCCAGCATTTT. The variable domain in full, with the rest retrieved from reference TRBV9 and TRBJ1-5, is DSGVTQTPKHLITATGQRVTLRCSPRSGDLSVYWYQQSLDQGLQFLIQYYNGEERAKGNILERFSAQQFPDLHSELNLSSLELGDSALYFCASSLAGGYQPQHFGDGTRLSIL.

In its sample, this clone was seen a few times. The chain employs TRBV28 and TRBJ2-3, with 7 bases identical to TRBD2. The CDR3 has 15 residues. Trimming at V came to 6 bases and at J to 0 bases, leaving 6 bases not matched to a gene. Per the germline V gene, CDR1 is MDHEN and CDR2 is SYDVKM. CDR3 nucleotide sequence: TGTGCCAGCAGAACCCCCGGGGGGAGCACAGATACGCAGTATTTT. Amino acid sequence: CASRTPGGSTDTQYF.

This chain uses TRBV4-3 with TRBJ1-5, with D perhaps matching TRBD1 (5 bases). CDR3 size: 16 residues. The V and J ends lost 9 bases and 6 bases respectively, with 24 bases between them. Germline CDR1 is LGHNA and CDR2 is YSLEER. CDR3 protein: CASPLRQPPASQPQHF. Written as DNA, the CDR3 is TGCGCCAGTCCCCTTAGACAGCCCCCCGCAAGTCAGCCCCAGCATTTT.

The chain joins TRBV7-8 to TRBJ2-7; D remains ambiguous. In germline, CDR1 is SGHVS, CDR2 FQNEAQ. V dropped 1 base and J dropped 2 bases, with 9 bases sitting between them. The CDR3 has 14 amino acids. CDR3 nucleotide sequence: TGTGCCAGCAGCTTAGGCAGGAATACCTACGAGCAGTACTTC. It specifies CASSLGRNTYEQYF.

This clone was found a few times. The rearrangement joins TRBV6-4 to TRBJ2-3, with D maybe TRBD1 (6 bases). Trimming took 3 bases from V and 5 from J, leaving 9 bases between them. This CDR3 has 13 residues. Germline assignment: CDR1 MRHNA and CDR2 SNTAGT. The CDR3 spells CASSDLGGDTQYF. As DNA, the CDR3 is TGTGCCAGCAGTGATTTAGGGGGAGATACGCAGTATTTT.

The chain uses TRBV29-1 and TRBJ1-1; D is uncertain. The CDR3 spans 16 residues. Germline CDR1 SQVTM, CDR2 ANQGSEA. V shed 4 bases and J shed 1 base, with 19 bases lying between them. The CDR3 loop reads CSVVGRRGFGNTEAFF. The CDR3 nucleotides are TGCAGCGTTGTTGGGAGGCGAGGTTTTGGGAACACTGAAGCTTTCTTT.